These 31 T cell receptor beta chains were sequenced from one sample in a study of T-cell memory formation after mild COVID-19. TCRdb processed the 5' RACE reads anew with MiXCR; each CDR3 protein has one entry. The sample consists of 300,000 to 400,000 distinct CDR3 sequences, approximately 13% of them appearing once. The sequencing input was PBMCs or a T cell subset sorted from them (not recorded which). All receptors derive from a young man who had mild COVID-19 (a few samples of this study predate the infection). Cell type and time point are not known.

The chain recombines TRBV29-1 with TRBJ2-5, with 8 bases lining up with TRBD1. Germline values: CDR1 SQVTM, CDR2 ANQGSEA. J lost 4 bases, V lost 3 bases, and 7 bases had no gene match. The CDR3 length is 14 residues. CDR3 loop: CSVEGRGQGETQYF. DNA of the CDR3: TGCAGCGTTGAGGGCAGGGGGCAAGGAGAGACCCAGTACTTC.

The chain uses TRBV27 and TRBJ2-7; weak D call: TRBD2 (6 bases). CDR1 and CDR2 from the germline V gene are MNHEY and SMNVEV (reference sequence). V lost 5 bases to trimming and J lost 2 bases, with 13 bases between them. The length of the CDR3 is 14 residues. This CDR3 is CASSRRAGPYEQYF. Here the CDR3 DNA reads TGTGCCAGCAGTCGGAGGGCGGGTCCCTACGAGCAGTACTTC.

Only a few counts were recorded for this clonotype. The chain uses TRBV7-2 and TRBJ1-1; D is undetermined. The V end lost 4 bases, the J end lost 4 bases, and 10 bases lay between the germline ends. This CDR3 region has 13 residues. The germline CDR1 and CDR2 sequences are SGHTA and FQGNSA. The DNA of the CDR3 is TGTGCCAGCAGCTCCGGGATGATCACTGAAGCTTTCTTT. Translating gives CASSSGMITEAFF.

The sample holds a few counts of this clonotype. The V gene is TRBV7-2, the J gene TRBJ2-4; 7 nucleotides match TRBD1. J gave up 3 bases and V 1 base, and 6 bases lay outside the gene matches. This CDR3 is 16 amino acids long. Per the germline V gene, CDR1 is SGHTA and CDR2 is FQGNSA. Here the CDR3 reads CASSLEQGSYKNIQYF. In DNA form, the CDR3 reads TGTGCCAGCAGCTTAGAACAGGGGTCCTACAAAAACATTCAGTACTTC.

V is TRBV4-2 and J is TRBJ2-3; D call uncertain. The V and J ends lost 0 bases and 1 base respectively, with 8 bases between them. Germline loops: CDR1 LGHNA, CDR2 YNFKEQ. The CDR3 consists of 15 residues. The CDR3 DNA is TGTGCCAGCAGCCAAGAGTCTGAGGGCACAGATACGCAGTATTTT. It yields the protein CASSQESEGTDTQYF.

This clonotype has just a few counts. The J gene is TRBJ2-5, the V gene TRBV18; 7 bases agree with TRBD1. The trim removed 3 bases at V and 5 bases at J, leaving 3 bases unmatched. Germline V gives CDR1 KGHSH, CDR2 LQKENI. This CDR3 spans 13 amino acids. The CDR3 protein is CASSPGQPETQYF. The CDR3 DNA reads TGTGCCAGCTCACCGGGACAGCCGGAGACCCAGTACTTC.

The table lists this clonotype with a few counts. A read error may account for a junction end that differs from germline. The chain combines TRBV7-7 with TRBJ2-2, with D possibly matching TRBD2 (6 bases). The CDR3 contains 16 residues. The germline CDR1 and CDR2 sequences are SSHAT and FNYEAQ (reference sequence). In DNA, the CDR3 is TGTGCTAGCAGCTTAGCCGCGGGGCCGAACACCGGGGAGCTGTTTTTT. Its translation is CASSLAAGPNTGELFF.

The CDR3 bases are TGTGCCAGCAGCTTCGACACGTCCCGTGGCTACACCTTC. This codes for CASSFDTSRGYTF. J is TRBJ1-2 and V is TRBV7-2; D is unclear. The length of the CDR3 is 13 residues. Per germline, CDR1 SGHTA and CDR2 FQGNSA. V shed 3 bases and J shed 7 bases, with 12 bases lying between them.

Only a few counts were recorded for this clonotype. This sequence joins TRBV4-1 and TRBJ2-3; no firm D call. The V and J ends lost 0 bases and 4 bases respectively, with 11 bases between them. Germline CDR1 is MGHRA and CDR2 is YSYEKL. CDR3 length equals 15 residues. CDR3 nucleotide sequence: TGCGCCAGCAGCCAAGATCGGGCTACGGCAGATACGCAGTATTTT. It specifies CASSQDRATADTQYF.

This clonotype was found a few times. This sequence joins TRBV6-6 and TRBJ2-7, with TRBD1 identical over 8 bases. The CDR3 contains 12 residues. CDR1 is MNHNY, CDR2 SVGAGI, per germline (reference sequence). V was clipped by 5 bases and J by 9 bases; unmatched bases: 6. This CDR3 reads CASSTGGLGQYV. DNA for the CDR3: TGTGCCAGCAGTACAGGGGGGCTCGGGCAGTACGTC.

The gene calls are TRBV7-9 and TRBJ2-5; D call uncertain. V lost 4 bases and J lost 2, with 11 bases in between. This CDR3 comprises 14 residues. Looked up from germline, CDR1 is SEHNR and CDR2 is FQNEAQ (reference sequence). The CDR3 nucleotides read TGTGCCAGCAGCTCCCCAGTCATACAAGAGACCCAGTACTTC. Translated: CASSSPVIQETQYF. Full variable domain (rest looked up from reference TRBV7-9 and TRBJ2-5): DTGVSQNPRHKITKRGQNVTFRCDPISEHNRLYWYRQTLGQGPEFLTYFQNEAQLEKSRLLSDRFSAERPKGSFSTLEIQRTEQGDSAMYLCASSSPVIQETQYFGPGTRLLVL.

Many counts were recorded for this clonotype. This chain connects TRBV7-2 to TRBJ1-2, with D tentatively TRBD1 (6 bases). The V and J ends lost 2 bases and 4 bases respectively, with 14 bases between them. CDR3 length: 15 residues. CDR1 and CDR2 from the germline V gene are SGHTA and FQGNSA. The CDR3 sequence: CASSLLSGGLYGYTF. The CDR3 DNA is TGTGCCAGCAGCTTACTCTCGGGGGGCCTCTATGGCTACACCTTC.

V and J are TRBV4-3 and TRBJ2-7; D may correspond to TRBD1 or TRBD2 (5 bases each). V was cut by 3 bases and J by 4 bases, with 16 bases left in between. Germline CDR1 and CDR2: LGHNA and YSLEER. The CDR3 length is 15 residues. The CDR3 DNA reads as TGCGCCAGCAGCCAGGTTCGGGACCCACGGTACGAGCAGTACTTC. Protein product: CASSQVRDPRYEQYF.

This clonotype occurred a few times. This CDR3 is CASSYGFLSSYNEQFF. The CDR3 DNA reads TGTGCCAGCAGTTACGGCTTCCTAAGCTCCTACAATGAGCAGTTCTTC. This chain joins TRBV6-2 or TRBV6-3 and TRBJ2-1, with no clear D. The V end was cut by 2 bases, the J end by 0 bases, with 11 bases between. The length of the CDR3 is 16 residues. Germline assignment: CDR1 MNHEY and CDR2 SVGEGT.

With respect to this clonotype: A much larger clone lies one base from this, so it may be a read error. The J gene is TRBJ2-3, the V gene TRBV7-6; 9 bases align to TRBD1. The CDR3 is 16 residues long. Germline values: CDR1 SGHVS, CDR2 FNYEAQ. With V trimmed by 6 bases and J by 5 bases, 12 bases remained unmatched. DNA for the CDR3: TGTGCCAGCAGTTCGGACGGGACAGGGTGCAGAGATACGCAGTATTTT. Translated: CASSSDGTGCRDTQYF. The full variable domain, rest sourced from reference TRBV7-6 and TRBJ2-3, is GAGVSQSPRYKVTKRGQDVALRCDPISGHVSLYWYRQALGQGPEFLTYFNYEAQQDKSGLPNDRFSAERPEGSISTLTIQRTEQRDSAMYRCASSSDGTGCRDTQYFGPGTRLTVL.

The rearrangement links TRBV7-3 to TRBJ2-1, with D possibly being TRBD1 or TRBD2 (5 bases each). This CDR3 contains 17 residues. V was trimmed by 5 bases and J by 0 bases, leaving 17 bases between them. Germline CDR1 reads SGHTA; CDR2 reads FQGTGA. This CDR3 reads CASSPKTGLSSYNEQFF. DNA for the CDR3: TGTGCCAGCAGCCCTAAGACGGGGCTGAGCTCCTACAATGAGCAGTTCTTC.

This clonotype turned up a few times. J is TRBJ2-7 and V is TRBV28; TRBD2 matches 13 bases. CDR1 MDHEN and CDR2 SYDVKM come from the germline V gene. The CDR3 consists of 15 residues. V was pared by 6 bases and J by 5 bases, with 7 bases of the junction left unmatched. CDR3 residues: CASSLGLAGRNEQYV. The CDR3, as DNA: TGTGCCAGCAGCCTGGGACTAGCGGGGCGGAACGAGCAGTACGTC.

The rearrangement joins TRBV7-8 to TRBJ2-5; 7 nucleotides align to TRBD1. Germline V gives CDR1 SGHVS, CDR2 FQNEAQ. The V and J ends lost 4 bases and 3 bases, in that order; junction bases with no gene match: 5. This CDR3 region has 14 residues. In DNA, the CDR3 is TGTGCCAGCAGCTATCGACAGGGTAAAGAGACCCAGTACTTC. Amino acids: CASSYRQGKETQYF.

This chain uses TRBV20-1 with TRBJ1-1; D perhaps matches TRBD1 (5 bases). The CDR3 has 15 amino acids. Germline CDR1 is DFQATT and CDR2 is SNEGSKA (reference sequence). The ends were cut back, 5 bases at V and 5 bases at J, with 21 bases in the middle. CDR3 sequence: CSAPSAGGSRTEAFF. CDR3 nucleotides: TGCAGTGCTCCCTCAGCTGGGGGATCACGGACTGAAGCTTTCTTT.

This clonotype has ten or more counts. V is TRBV4-2 and J is TRBJ2-2; D remains unclear. The ends were cut back, 3 bases at V and 3 bases at J, with 11 bases in the middle. This CDR3 has 15 amino acids. CDR1 LGHNA and CDR2 YNFKEQ come from the germline V gene. The CDR3 DNA is TGTGCCAGCAGCCATCCAGGTCGTCACACCGGGGAGCTGTTTTTT. Amino acids: CASSHPGRHTGELFF.

This clonotype appeared a few times. V and J are TRBV5-1 and TRBJ1-1; TRBD1 agrees at 7 bases. Trimming removed 4 bases from V and 2 bases from J; junction bases left unmatched: 5. CDR3 size: 14 residues. Looked up from germline, CDR1 is SGHRS and CDR2 is YFSETQ. The CDR3 region has the DNA TGCGCCAGCAGCCCTGGACAGGTAAACACTGAAGCTTTCTTT. It specifies CASSPGQVNTEAFF.

The chain employs TRBV7-3 and TRBJ2-5; 11 bases line up with TRBD2. The J segment lost 6 bases and the V segment lost 3 bases, leaving 3 bases of the junction unmatched. The V gene's germline CDR1 is SGHTA and CDR2 FQGTGA. The CDR3 extends over 14 amino acids. The CDR3 sequence: CASSFSGGGQTQYF. For the CDR3, the DNA is TGTGCCAGCAGCTTTAGCGGGGGGGGCCAGACCCAGTACTTC.

The rearrangement links TRBV6-4 to TRBJ1-1; the D gene is possibly TRBD1 (5 bases). The V and J ends lost 5 bases and 0 bases respectively, with 10 bases between them. Germline CDR1 reads MRHNA; CDR2 reads SNTAGT. This CDR3 is 14 amino acids long. The CDR3 sequence: CASSLTAMNTEAFF. The CDR3 DNA is TGTGCCAGCAGTCTGACAGCGATGAACACTGAAGCTTTCTTT.

As concerns this clonotype: At one of its ends the junction is not consistent with the germline gene, which may arise from a read error. CDR3 in DNA: TGCGCCAGCAGTCAAGGGCGGGCTAACTATGGCTACACCTTC. Protein product: CASSQGRANYGYTF. The gene calls are TRBV4-1 and TRBJ1-2; D is undetermined. Germline V CDR1 and CDR2: MGHRA, YSYEKL. The CDR3 is 14 amino acids.

The rearrangement uses TRBV11-3 and TRBJ2-5; the match to TRBD1 covers 12 bases. CDR1 is SGHNT, CDR2 YENEEA, per germline. This CDR3 contains 15 residues. V shed 5 bases and J 4 bases; nucleotides not matched to a gene: 5. This chain's CDR3 is CASSPGTGGLETQYF. The CDR3 nucleotides read TGTGCCAGCAGCCCCGGGACAGGGGGCCTAGAGACCCAGTACTTC. The full variable domain, rest sourced from reference TRBV11-3 and TRBJ2-5, is EAGVVQSPRYKIIEKKQPVAFWCNPISGHNTLYWYLQNLGQGPELLIRYENEEAVDDSQLPKDRFSAERLKGVDSTLKIQPAELGDSAVYLCASSPGTGGLETQYFGPGTRLLVL.

In its sample, this clonotype was seen a few times. The V gene is TRBV12-3 or TRBV12-4, the J gene TRBJ2-2; D uncertain. V was clipped by 4 bases and J by 7 bases, with 7 bases between them. CDR3 length equals 12 residues. CDR3 in DNA: TGTGCCAGCAGTTGGGCCTTCGGGGAGCTGTTTTTT. The encoded protein is CASSWAFGELFF.

This chain connects TRBV4-2 to TRBJ2-1; no clear D gene. The CDR3 loop spans 12 amino acids. V was clipped by 3 bases and J by 15 bases, with 15 bases between them. Germline values: CDR1 LGHNA, CDR2 YNFKEQ. The CDR3 region is CASSQGTPARFF. As DNA, the CDR3 is TGTGCCAGCAGCCAGGGAACGCCCGCCCGGTTCTTC.

In this sample, this clonotype turned up many times. At one end the junction does not follow the germline gene, possibly because of a read error. CDR3 sequence (DNA): TGCAGTGCTCCGATAGCGGGGGGGCTAACCCCCGAGCGGTTCTTC. Translated: CSAPIAGGLTPERFF. The chain carries TRBV20-1 and TRBJ2-1; 11 bases match TRBD2. From germline, CDR1 is DFQATT and CDR2 SNEGSKA (reference sequence). CDR3 length: 15 residues.

This clonotype was recorded many times. The chain couples TRBV4-1 to TRBJ2-7; 14 bases are shared with TRBD2. With 0 bases clipped from V and 0 bases from J, the junction kept 13 bases outside the gene matches. CDR3 length: 21 amino acids. CDR1 and CDR2 from the germline V gene are MGHRA and YSYEKL. The CDR3 sequence: CASSQDGFRTSGGFSSYEQYF. The CDR3 DNA is TGCGCCAGCAGCCAAGACGGATTCCGGACTAGCGGGGGGTTCAGCTCCTACGAGCAGTACTTC.

This clonotype was observed a few times. The V and J genes are TRBV7-9 and TRBJ1-3; a weak D match, TRBD1 (6 bases). The V and J ends lost 5 bases and 4 bases respectively, with 15 bases between them. The CDR3 sequence is 15 residues long. The V gene's germline CDR1 is SEHNR and CDR2 FQNEAQ (reference sequence). CDR3 in DNA: TGTGCCAGCAGCCGAGACTGGACAGACGGAAACACCATATATTTT. Protein: CASSRDWTDGNTIYF.

The sample holds a few counts of this clonotype. V gene TRBV12-3 or TRBV12-4 combines with J gene TRBJ1-2; a weak D match, TRBD1 (5 bases). The CDR3 loop spans 14 amino acids. The ends were cut back, 6 bases at V and 4 bases at J, with 15 bases in the middle. CDR3 sequence: CASRLNGDGYGYTF. The CDR3 DNA reads TGTGCCAGCAGGCTGAACGGGGACGGCTATGGCTACACCTTC.